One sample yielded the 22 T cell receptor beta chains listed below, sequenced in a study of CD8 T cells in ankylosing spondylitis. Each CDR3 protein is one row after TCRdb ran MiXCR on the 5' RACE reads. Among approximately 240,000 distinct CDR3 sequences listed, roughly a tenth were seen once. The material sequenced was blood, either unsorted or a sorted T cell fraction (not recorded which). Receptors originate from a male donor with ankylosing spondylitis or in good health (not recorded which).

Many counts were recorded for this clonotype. The CDR3, as DNA: TGCAGCGTTGGATACCCTCACCAGGGCTACACCTTC. Its protein product is CSVGYPHQGYTF. The rearrangement links TRBV29-1 to TRBJ1-2; the D is unclear. Per the germline V gene, CDR1 is SQVTM and CDR2 is ANQGSEA. Trimming removed 4 bases from V and 8 bases from J, with 14 bases in between. The CDR3 sequence is 12 residues long.

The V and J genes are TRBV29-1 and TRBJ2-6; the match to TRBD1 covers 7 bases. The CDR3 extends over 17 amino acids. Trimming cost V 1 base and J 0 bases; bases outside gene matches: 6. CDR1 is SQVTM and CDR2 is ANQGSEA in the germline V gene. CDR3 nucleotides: TGCAGCGTTGAAGTGGTAGGGGGCCGCTCTGGGGCCAACGTCCTGACTTTC. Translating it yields CSVEVVGGRSGANVLTF.

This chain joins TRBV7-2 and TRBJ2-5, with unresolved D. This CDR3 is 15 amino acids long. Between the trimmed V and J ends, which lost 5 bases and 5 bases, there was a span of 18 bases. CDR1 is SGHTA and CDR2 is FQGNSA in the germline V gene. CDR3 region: CASSPHAKREETQYF. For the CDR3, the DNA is TGTGCCAGCAGCCCCCACGCAAAACGCGAGGAGACCCAGTACTTC. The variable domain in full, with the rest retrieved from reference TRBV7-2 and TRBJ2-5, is GAGVSQSPSNKVTEKGKDVELRCDPISGHTALYWYRQSLGQGLEFLIYFQGNSAPDKSGLPSDRFSAERTGGSVSTLTIQRTQQEDSAVYLCASSPHAKREETQYFGPGTRLLVL.

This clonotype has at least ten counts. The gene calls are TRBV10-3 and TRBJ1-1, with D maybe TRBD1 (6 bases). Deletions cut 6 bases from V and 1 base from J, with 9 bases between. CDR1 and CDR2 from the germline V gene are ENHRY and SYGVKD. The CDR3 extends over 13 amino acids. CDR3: CAIRNRENTEAFF. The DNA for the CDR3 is TGTGCCATCAGGAACAGGGAGAACACTGAAGCTTTCTTT.

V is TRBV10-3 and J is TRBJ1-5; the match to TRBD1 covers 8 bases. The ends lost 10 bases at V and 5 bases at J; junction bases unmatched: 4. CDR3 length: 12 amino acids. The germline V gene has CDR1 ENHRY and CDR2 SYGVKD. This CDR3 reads CASQGADQPQHF. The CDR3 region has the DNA TGTGCCAGTCAGGGGGCGGATCAGCCCCAGCATTTT.

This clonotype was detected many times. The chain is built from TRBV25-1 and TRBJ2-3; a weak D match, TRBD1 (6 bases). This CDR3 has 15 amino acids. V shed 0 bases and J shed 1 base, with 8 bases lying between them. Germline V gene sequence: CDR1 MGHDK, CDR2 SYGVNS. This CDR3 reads CASSEYYRGTDTQYF. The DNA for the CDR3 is TGTGCCAGCAGTGAATATTACAGGGGCACAGATACGCAGTATTTT.

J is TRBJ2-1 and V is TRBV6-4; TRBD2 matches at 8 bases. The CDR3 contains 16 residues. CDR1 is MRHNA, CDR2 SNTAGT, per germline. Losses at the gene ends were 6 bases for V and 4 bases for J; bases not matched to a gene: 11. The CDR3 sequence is CASSEDWRGAYNEQFF. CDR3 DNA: TGTGCCAGCAGCGAAGACTGGCGGGGGGCTTACAATGAGCAGTTCTTC.

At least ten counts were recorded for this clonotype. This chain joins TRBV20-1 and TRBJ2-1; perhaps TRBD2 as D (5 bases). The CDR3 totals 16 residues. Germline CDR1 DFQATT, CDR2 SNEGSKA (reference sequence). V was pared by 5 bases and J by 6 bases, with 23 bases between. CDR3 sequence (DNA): TGCAGTGCTTCCTCATTCGGTAGCGAGAGAAGCAATGAGCAGTTCTTC. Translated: CSASSFGSERSNEQFF.

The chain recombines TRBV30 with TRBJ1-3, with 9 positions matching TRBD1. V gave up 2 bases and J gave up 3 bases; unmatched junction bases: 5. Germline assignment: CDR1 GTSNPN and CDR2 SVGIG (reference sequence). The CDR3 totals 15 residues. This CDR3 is CAWSKGTGSGNTIYF. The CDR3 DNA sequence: TGTGCCTGGAGTAAAGGGACAGGGAGTGGAAACACCATATATTTT. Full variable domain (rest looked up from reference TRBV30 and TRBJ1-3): SQTIHQWPATLVQPVGSPLSLECTVEGTSNPNLYWYRQAAGRGLQLLFYSVGIGQISSEVPQNLSASRPQDRQFILSSKKLLLSDSGFYLCAWSKGTGSGNTIYFGEGSWLTVV.

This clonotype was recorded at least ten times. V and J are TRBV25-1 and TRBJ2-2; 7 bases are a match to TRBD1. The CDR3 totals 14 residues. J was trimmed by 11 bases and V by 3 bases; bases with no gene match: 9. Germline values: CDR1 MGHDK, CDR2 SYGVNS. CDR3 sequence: CASSEAGGPLELFF. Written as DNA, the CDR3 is TGTGCCAGCAGTGAGGCAGGGGGTCCACTCGAGCTGTTTTTT.

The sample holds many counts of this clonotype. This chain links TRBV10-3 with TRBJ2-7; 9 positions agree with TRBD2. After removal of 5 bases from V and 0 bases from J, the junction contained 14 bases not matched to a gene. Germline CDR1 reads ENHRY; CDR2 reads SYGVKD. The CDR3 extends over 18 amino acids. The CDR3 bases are TGTGCCATCAGTTTCGGGGGTAGCGGGGGCCCTAGCTCCTACGAGCAGTACTTC. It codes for CAISFGGSGGPSSYEQYF.

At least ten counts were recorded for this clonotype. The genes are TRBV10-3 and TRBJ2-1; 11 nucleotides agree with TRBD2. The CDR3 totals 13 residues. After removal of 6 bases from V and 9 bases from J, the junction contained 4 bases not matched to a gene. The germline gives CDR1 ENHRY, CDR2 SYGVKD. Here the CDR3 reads CAIRASGRSEQFF. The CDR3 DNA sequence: TGTGCCATCAGGGCTAGCGGGAGGTCTGAGCAGTTCTTC.

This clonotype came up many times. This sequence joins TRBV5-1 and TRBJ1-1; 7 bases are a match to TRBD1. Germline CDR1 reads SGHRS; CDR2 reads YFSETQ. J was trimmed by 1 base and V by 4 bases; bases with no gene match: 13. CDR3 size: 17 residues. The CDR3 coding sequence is TGCGCCAGCAGCCCACCCCGGACAGGAATCGGGAACACTGAAGCTTTCTTT. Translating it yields CASSPPRTGIGNTEAFF.

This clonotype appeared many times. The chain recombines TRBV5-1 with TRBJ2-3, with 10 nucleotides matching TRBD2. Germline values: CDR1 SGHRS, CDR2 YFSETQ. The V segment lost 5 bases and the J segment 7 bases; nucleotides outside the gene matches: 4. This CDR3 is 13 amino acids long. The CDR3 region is CASRLAGGYTQYF. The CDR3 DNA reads TGCGCCAGCAGATTAGCGGGAGGATATACGCAGTATTTT.

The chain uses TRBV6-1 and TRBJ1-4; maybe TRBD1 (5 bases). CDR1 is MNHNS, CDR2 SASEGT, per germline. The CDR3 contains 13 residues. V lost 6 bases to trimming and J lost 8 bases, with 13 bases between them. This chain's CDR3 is CASRTGQGEKLFF. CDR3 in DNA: TGTGCCAGCAGGACGGGGCAAGGAGAAAAACTGTTTTTT.

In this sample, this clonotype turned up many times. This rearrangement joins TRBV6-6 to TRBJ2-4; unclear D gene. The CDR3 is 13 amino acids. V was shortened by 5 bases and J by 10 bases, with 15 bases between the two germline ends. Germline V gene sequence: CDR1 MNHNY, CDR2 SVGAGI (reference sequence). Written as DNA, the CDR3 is TGTGCCAGCAGTGACCCAGACGGTGTTATTCAGTACTTC. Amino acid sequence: CASSDPDGVIQYF.

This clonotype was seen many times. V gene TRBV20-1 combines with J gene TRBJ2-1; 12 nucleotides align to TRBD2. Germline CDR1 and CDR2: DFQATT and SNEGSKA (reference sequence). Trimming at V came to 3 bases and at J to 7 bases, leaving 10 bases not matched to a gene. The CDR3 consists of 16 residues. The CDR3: CSASGLAGWSGNEQFF. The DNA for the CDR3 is TGCAGTGCTAGCGGACTAGCGGGATGGAGTGGAAATGAGCAGTTCTTC.

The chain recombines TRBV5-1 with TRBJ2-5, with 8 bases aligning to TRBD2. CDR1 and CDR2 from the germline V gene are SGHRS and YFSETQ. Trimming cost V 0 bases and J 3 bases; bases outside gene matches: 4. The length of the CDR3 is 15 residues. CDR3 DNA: TGCGCCAGCAGCTTGGGTAGCGGGAAGGAAGAGACCCAGTACTTC. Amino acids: CASSLGSGKEETQYF.

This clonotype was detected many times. This chain's CDR3 is CASKPSTARGEQYF. Written as DNA, the CDR3 is TGTGCCAGCAAACCCTCGACGGCCCGAGGCGAGCAGTACTTC. The genes are TRBV12-3 or TRBV12-4 and TRBJ2-7; D ambiguous. Trimming left V 7 bases short and J 6 bases short, with 19 bases between. The CDR3 has 14 amino acids.

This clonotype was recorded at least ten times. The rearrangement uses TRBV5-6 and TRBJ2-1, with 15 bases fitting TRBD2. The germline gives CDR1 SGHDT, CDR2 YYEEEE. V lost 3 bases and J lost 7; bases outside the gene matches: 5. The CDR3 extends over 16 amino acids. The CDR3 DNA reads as TGTGCCAGCAGCTCCCCCGGGACTAGCGGGAGGAATGAGCAGTTCTTC. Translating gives CASSSPGTSGRNEQFF.

The CDR3: CASRPVWGRDQNTEAFF. The CDR3 DNA reads TGTGCCAGCAGGCCGGTTTGGGGGAGGGACCAGAACACTGAAGCTTTCTTT. This sequence joins TRBV12-3 or TRBV12-4 and TRBJ1-1; a weak D match, TRBD1 (5 bases). CDR3 length: 17 residues. Trimming took off 6 bases at V and 1 base at J, with 21 bases between the two ends.

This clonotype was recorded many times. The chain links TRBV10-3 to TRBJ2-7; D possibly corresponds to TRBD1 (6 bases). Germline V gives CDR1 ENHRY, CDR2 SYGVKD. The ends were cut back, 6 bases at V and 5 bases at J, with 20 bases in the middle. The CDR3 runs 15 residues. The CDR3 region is CAISSIQGEVHEQYF. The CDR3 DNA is TGTGCCATCAGCTCAATACAGGGCGAGGTTCACGAGCAGTACTTC.